The rows below give T cell receptor beta chains drawn from one sample of a study of T cells in Graves' hyperthyroidism and ophthalmopathy. MiXCR was run by TCRdb on the multiplex PCR reads, yielding one entry per CDR3 protein. The sample shows 600,000 or so distinct CDR3 sequences, about 14% of them seen only once. Sample: blood. Every receptor here comes from a woman between 50 and 59 years old with Graves' ophthalmopathy. Each CDR3 is given with its conserved first and last residue. D genes are given only for firm matches. Not every row has a clone size; where given, it reads once, few, many or a size class.

size: NA; J: TRBJ2-1; V: TRBV4-3; D: TRBD2; DNA: TGCGCCAGCAGCCAAGAGTTAGCGGGAGGAGGGGATGAGCAGTTCTTC; CDR3: CASSQELAGGGDEQFF
size: many; J: TRBJ2-1; V: TRBV30; D: TRBD2; DNA: TGTGCCTGGCGACTAGCGGGAGGGCCCTGGAATGAGCAGTTCTTC; CDR3: CAWRLAGGPWNEQFF
size: many; J: TRBJ2-2; V: TRBV7-3; D: TRBD2; DNA: TGTGCCAGCAGCCCTAACGCGGGAGGGTACACCGGGGAGCTGTTTTTT; CDR3: CASSPNAGGYTGELFF
size: many; J: TRBJ2-3; V: TRBV6-2/TRBV6-3; D: TRBD1; DNA: TGTGCCAGCAGTTACTATAAGACAGGGCTTGATACGCAGTATTTT; CDR3: CASSYYKTGLDTQYF
size: many; J: TRBJ2-5; V: TRBV30; D: TRBD2; DNA: TGTGCCTGGAGTGTACTAGCGGAACAAGAGACCCAGTACTTC; CDR3: CAWSVLAEQETQYF
size: NA; J: TRBJ2-1; V: TRBV9; D: NA; DNA: TGCGCCAGCAGCAGAAGGGGAGACATCGATGAGCAGTTCTTC; CDR3: CASSRRGDIDEQFF
size: NA; J: TRBJ1-1; V: TRBV6-9; D: TRBD1; DNA: TGTGCCAGCAGTTTGACCGGGACAGGGGTTTTTAACACTGAAGCTTTCTTT; CDR3: CASSLTGTGVFNTEAFF
size: many; J: TRBJ2-1; V: TRBV28; D: TRBD2; DNA: TGTGCCAGCAGTTTTTCTCTGGCGGGAGTTCGGGGCAATGAGCAGTTCTTC; CDR3: CASSFSLAGVRGNEQFF
size: NA; J: TRBJ2-7; V: TRBV6-1; D: NA; DNA: TGTGCCAGCAGTGAACCCGGGACGTGGACCTACGAGCAGTACTTC; CDR3: CASSEPGTWTYEQYF
size: NA; J: TRBJ2-3; V: TRBV7-9; D: NA; DNA: TGTGCCAGCAGCTTACTAAGGGGTGGTCGGACGCGCGGCACAGATACGCAGTATTTT; CDR3: CASSLLRGGRTRGTDTQYF
size: few; J: TRBJ1-5; V: TRBV15; D: NA; DNA: TGTGCCACCAGCAGTGAGGACACCTCGAGGGGCAATCAGCCCCAGCATTTT; CDR3: CATSSEDTSRGNQPQHF
size: NA; J: TRBJ1-1; V: TRBV5-4; D: NA; DNA: TGTGCCAGCAGCGGTTCGCGTAAATTGAACACTGAAGCTTTCTTT; CDR3: CASSGSRKLNTEAFF
size: few; J: TRBJ2-4; V: TRBV19; D: TRBD2; DNA: TGTGCCAGTACAGATCTAGCGGCTGGGGGCATTCAGTACTTC; CDR3: CASTDLAAGGIQYF
size: few; J: TRBJ2-1; V: TRBV5-1; D: TRBD2; DNA: TGCGCCAGCAGCCCACCGGGACTAGCGGGAGGGGGGCAGTTCTTC; CDR3: CASSPPGLAGGGQFF
size: few; J: TRBJ1-6; V: TRBV30; D: NA; DNA: TGTGCCTGGACTCGGGGTGGACAGATTAATTCACCCCTCCACTTT; CDR3: CAWTRGGQINSPLHF
size: many; J: TRBJ2-7; V: TRBV7-9; D: TRBD1; DNA: TGTGCCACAGGGGGCGCCTTAAACGAGCAGTACTTC; CDR3: CATGGALNEQYF
size: many; J: TRBJ2-5; V: TRBV7-2; D: NA; DNA: TGTGCCAGCAGCTTAGCCGACTCCCAGACCCAGTACTTC; CDR3: CASSLADSQTQYF
size: many; J: TRBJ2-3; V: TRBV20-1; D: NA; DNA: TGCAGTGCTAGAGACCCGGCCCGGCAGAGCACAGATACGCAGTATTTT; CDR3: CSARDPARQSTDTQYF
size: many; J: TRBJ2-1; V: TRBV7-3; D: TRBD2; DNA: TGTGCCAGCAGACTAGCGGGTGGGGATGAGCAGTTCTTC; CDR3: CASRLAGGDEQFF
size: few; J: TRBJ2-1; V: TRBV5-1; D: TRBD1; DNA: TGCGCCAGCAGCTTGGGGGACAGAGGTCTGTTCTTC; CDR3: CASSLGDRGLFF
size: many; J: TRBJ2-3; V: TRBV27; D: NA; DNA: TGTGCCAGCAGTTTTTTTTGGGATCCGAAAAAGGCAGATACGCAGTATTTT; CDR3: CASSFFWDPKKADTQYF
size: many; J: TRBJ1-6; V: TRBV6-1; D: NA; DNA: TGTGCCAGCAGGACGGCCAGCGGGAGGTCACCCCTCCACTTT; CDR3: CASRTASGRSPLHF
size: many; J: TRBJ1-3; V: TRBV6-1; D: NA; DNA: TGTGCCAGCATTCTCCCGGGACAAGAGGTCCTCTCTGGAAACACCATATATTTT; CDR3: CASILPGQEVLSGNTIYF
size: many; J: TRBJ1-1; V: TRBV5-5; D: NA; DNA: TGTGCCAGCAGCGTACAGGGCCGGAACACTGAAGCTTTCTTT; CDR3: CASSVQGRNTEAFF
size: many; J: TRBJ2-7; V: TRBV20-1; D: NA; DNA: TGCAGTGCAAGCGACACAACTGTTTCCTACGAGCAGTACTTC; CDR3: CSASDTTVSYEQYF